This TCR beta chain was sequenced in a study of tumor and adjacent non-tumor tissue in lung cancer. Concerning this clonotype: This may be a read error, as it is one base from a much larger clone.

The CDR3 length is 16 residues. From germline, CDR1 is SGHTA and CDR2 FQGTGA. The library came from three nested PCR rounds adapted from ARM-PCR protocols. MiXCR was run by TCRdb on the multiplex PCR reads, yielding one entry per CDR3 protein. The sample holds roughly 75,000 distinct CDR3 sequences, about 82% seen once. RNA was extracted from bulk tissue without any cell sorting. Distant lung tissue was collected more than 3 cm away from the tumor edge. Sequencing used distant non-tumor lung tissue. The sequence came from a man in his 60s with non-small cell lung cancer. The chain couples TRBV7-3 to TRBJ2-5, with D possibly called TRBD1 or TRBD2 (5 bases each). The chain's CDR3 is CANSLMGLGHQETQYF. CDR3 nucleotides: TGTGCCAACAGCCTAATGGGGCTGGGACACCAAGAGACCCAGTACTTC. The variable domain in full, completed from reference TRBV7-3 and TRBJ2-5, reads GAGVSQTPSNKVTEKGKYVELRCDPISGHTALYWYRQSLGQGPEFLIYFQGTGAADDSGLPNDRFFAVRPEGSVSTLKIQRTERGDSAVYLCANSLMGLGHQETQYFGPGTRLLVL.